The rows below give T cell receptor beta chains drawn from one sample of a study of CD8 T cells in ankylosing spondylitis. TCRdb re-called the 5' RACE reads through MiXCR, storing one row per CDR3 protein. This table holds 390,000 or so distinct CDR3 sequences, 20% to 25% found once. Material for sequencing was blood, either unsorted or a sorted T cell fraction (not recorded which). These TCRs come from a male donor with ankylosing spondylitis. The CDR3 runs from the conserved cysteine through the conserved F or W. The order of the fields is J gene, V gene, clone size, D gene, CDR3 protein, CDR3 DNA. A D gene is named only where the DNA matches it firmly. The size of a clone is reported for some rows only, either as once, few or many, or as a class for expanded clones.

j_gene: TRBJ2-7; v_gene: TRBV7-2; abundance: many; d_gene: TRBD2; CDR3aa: CASSFSGSPTYEQYF; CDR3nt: TGTGCCAGCAGCTTCAGCGGGAGTCCCACCTACGAGCAGTACTTC
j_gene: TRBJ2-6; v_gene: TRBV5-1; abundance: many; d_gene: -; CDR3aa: CASSLLQSGANVLTF; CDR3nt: TGCGCCAGCAGCTTATTGCAGTCTGGGGCCAACGTCCTGACTTTC
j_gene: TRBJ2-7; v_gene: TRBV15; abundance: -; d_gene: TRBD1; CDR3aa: CATSRVGTGGLLPYEQYF; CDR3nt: TGTGCCACCAGCAGAGTAGGGACAGGGGGCCTACTACCCTACGAGCAGTACTTC
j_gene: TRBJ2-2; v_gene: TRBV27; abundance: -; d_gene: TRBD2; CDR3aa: CASRRSLAGGPGTGELFF; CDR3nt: TGTGCCAGCAGGAGAAGTCTAGCGGGAGGGCCGGGCACCGGGGAGCTGTTTTTT
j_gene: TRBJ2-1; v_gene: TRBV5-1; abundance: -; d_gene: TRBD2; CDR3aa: CASSLWGGVSYNEQFF; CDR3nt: TGCGCCAGCAGCCTGTGGGGGGGAGTTTCCTACAATGAGCAGTTCTTC
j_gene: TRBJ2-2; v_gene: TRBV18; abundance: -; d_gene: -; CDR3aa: CASSPIGAANTGELFF; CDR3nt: TGTGCCAGCTCACCGATCGGAGCAGCCAACACCGGGGAGCTGTTTTTT
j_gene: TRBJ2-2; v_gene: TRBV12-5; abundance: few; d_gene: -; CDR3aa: CASGKTGTTTGELFF; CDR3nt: TGTGCTAGTGGTAAAACCGGGACAACCACCGGGGAGCTGTTTTTT
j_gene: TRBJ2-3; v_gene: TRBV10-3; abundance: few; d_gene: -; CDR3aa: CAISEETGHTDTQYF; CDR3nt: TGTGCCATCAGTGAAGAAACGGGGCATACAGATACGCAGTATTTT
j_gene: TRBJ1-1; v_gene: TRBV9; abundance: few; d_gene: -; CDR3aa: CASSVVPNTEAFF; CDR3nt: TGTGCCAGCAGCGTAGTTCCGAACACTGAAGCTTTCTTT
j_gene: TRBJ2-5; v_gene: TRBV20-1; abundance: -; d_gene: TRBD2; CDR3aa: CSARKLAVQETQYF; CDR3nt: TGCAGTGCTAGGAAACTAGCGGTCCAAGAGACCCAGTACTTC
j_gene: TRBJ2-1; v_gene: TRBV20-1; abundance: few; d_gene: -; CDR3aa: CSVRDYNEQFF; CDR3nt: TGCAGTGTTAGGGACTACAATGAGCAGTTCTTC
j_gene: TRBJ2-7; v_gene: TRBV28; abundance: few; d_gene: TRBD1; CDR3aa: CASSSPDRKIYEQYF; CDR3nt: TGTGCCAGCAGTTCCCCGGACAGGAAAATCTACGAGCAGTACTTC